Following are 25 T cell receptor beta chains from one sample sequenced in a study of technical replicates of blood from four donors. Generated by immunoSEQ multiplex PCR, the TCRdb table keeps only in-frame clones and is missing some. The data show 10,000 to 15,000 clones, with roughly 93% seen just once and less than 8.5% held by the top ten. Sequencing was performed on PBMCs. Receptors were obtained from a human donor in good health.

This sequence joins TRBV6-1 and TRBJ2-3; 10 bases are a match to TRBD1. This CDR3 has 15 amino acids. Germline CDR1 reads MNHNS; CDR2 reads SASEGT. J lost 3 bases, V lost 5 bases, and 5 bases had no gene match. The CDR3 reads CASSPGQGWTDTQYF. The CDR3 bases are TGTGCCAGCAGTCCGGGACAGGGGTGGACAGATACGCAGTATTTT.

Only one count was recorded for this clone. The chain uses TRBV2 and TRBJ1-2; D may be TRBD1 (5 bases). Germline V lookup: CDR1 SNHLY, CDR2 FYNNEI. Trimming took off 0 bases at V and 8 bases at J, with 10 bases between the two ends. This CDR3 has 13 residues. The CDR3 DNA follows: TGTGCCAGCAGTGAAGCAGGGGCGAGAGGCTACACCTTC. Translation: CASSEAGARGYTF. Full variable domain (outside the CDR3, taken from reference TRBV2 and TRBJ1-2): EPEVTQTPSHQVTQMGQEVILRCVPISNHLYFYWYRQILGQKVEFLVSFYNNEISEKSEIFDDQFSVERPDGSNFTLKIRSTKLEDSAMYFCASSEAGARGYTFGSGTRLTVV.

The chain employs TRBV12-5 and TRBJ2-7; TRBD1 might be the D (6 bases). The V and J ends lost 9 bases and 2 bases respectively, with 8 bases between them. Per the germline V gene, CDR1 is LGHNT and CDR2 is FRNRAP. The CDR3 runs to 11 residues. Written as DNA, the CDR3 is TGTGCTAGCAGACAGGCCTACGAGCAGTACTTC. As protein: CASRQAYEQYF.

In nucleotides, the CDR3 is TGTGCCTGGAGTGTTTCGGGGGGGGAAGGCTACACCTTC. Translating it yields CAWSVSGGEGYTF. The rearrangement links TRBV30 to TRBJ1-2; tentatively, D is TRBD1 (5 bases). The length of the CDR3 is 13 residues. The V and J ends lost 0 bases and 8 bases respectively, with 13 bases between them. Germline values: CDR1 GTSNPN, CDR2 SVGIG (reference sequence).

This rearrangement joins TRBV30 to TRBJ2-7; TRBD2 matches 7 bases. The CDR3 has 14 amino acids. With 3 bases clipped from V and 2 bases from J, the junction kept 7 bases outside the gene matches. CDR1 is GTSNPN and CDR2 is SVGIG in the germline V gene (reference sequence). The CDR3 nucleotides are TGTGCCTGGAGCGGCGGGGGTCTAACCTACGAGCAGTACTTC. Its protein product is CAWSGGGLTYEQYF. Filled out from reference TRBV30 and TRBJ2-7, the complete variable domain reads SQTIHQWPATLVQPVGSPLSLECTVEGTSNPNLYWYRQAAGRGLQLLFYSVGIGQISSEVPQNLSASRPQDRQFILSSKKLLLSDSGFYLCAWSGGGLTYEQYFGPGTRLTVT.

Comments on this clone: The junction shows a germline mismatch at one end, possibly a read error. The V call is TRBV5-1, the J call TRBJ1-4, with 7 bases aligning to TRBD1. The length of the CDR3 is 14 residues. CDR1 SGHRS and CDR2 YFSETQ come from the germline V gene. The CDR3 nucleotides are TGCGCCAACAGCTTAGACAGGGTGGGAGAAAAACTGTTTTTT. It translates to CANSLDRVGEKLFF.

This chain uses TRBV6-1 with TRBJ2-2; TRBD1 is a possible D gene (6 bases). Trimming removed 5 bases from V and 3 bases from J, with 13 bases in between. CDR3 length: 15 amino acids. The germline V gene has CDR1 MNHNS and CDR2 SASEGT. The CDR3 sequence is CASSITGYDTGELFF. The CDR3 nucleotides are TGTGCCAGCAGTATAACAGGGTATGACACCGGGGAGCTGTTTTTT.

The rearrangement uses TRBV6-5 and TRBJ2-7; 10 bases fit TRBD1. V dropped 5 bases and J dropped 7; count of bases not matched to a gene: 8. CDR3 size: 14 residues. The germline gives CDR1 MNHEY, CDR2 SVGAGI. The CDR3 is CASSLRQGAHEQYF. The CDR3 bases are TGTGCCAGCAGTCTCAGACAGGGGGCGCATGAGCAGTACTTC.

The chain links TRBV4-1 to TRBJ2-7, with 8 bases fitting TRBD2. Germline V gene data show CDR1 as MGHRA and CDR2 as YSYEKL. This CDR3 has 19 residues. Trimming at V came to 0 bases and at J to 3 bases, leaving 16 bases not matched to a gene. The CDR3 spells CASSQERGLAELEVYEQYF. In DNA, the CDR3 is TGCGCCAGCAGCCAAGAACGCGGACTAGCAGAATTGGAGGTCTACGAGCAGTACTTC.

The chain uses TRBV6-4 and TRBJ1-5, with 9 bases that match TRBD1. Germline V CDR1 and CDR2: MRHNA, SNTAGT. The length of the CDR3 is 15 residues. The junction had 14 bases not matched to a gene; V was cut back by 9 bases and J by 8 bases. CDR3 protein: CARSRTGGFIKPQHF. CDR3 in DNA: TGTGCCAGGTCGAGAACAGGGGGCTTTATTAAGCCCCAGCATTTT.

The rearrangement joins TRBV30 to TRBJ1-3; maybe TRBD1 (5 bases). Looked up from germline, CDR1 is GTSNPN and CDR2 is SVGIG (reference sequence). V was pared by 5 bases and J by 1 base, with 6 bases between. This CDR3 is built from 12 residues. CDR3 sequence reads: CAWDRSGNTIYF. As DNA, the CDR3 is TGTGCCTGGGACAGATCTGGAAACACCATATATTTT.

This sequence joins TRBV30 and TRBJ2-1, with D perhaps matching TRBD2 (5 bases). Germline CDR1 reads GTSNPN; CDR2 reads SVGIG (reference sequence). This CDR3 is 15 amino acids long. Trimming left V 0 bases short and J 4 bases short, with 13 bases between. Written as DNA, the CDR3 is TGTGCCTGGAGTGTACGGGGAGCGCAATACAATGAGCAGTTCTTC. Translated, it gives CAWSVRGAQYNEQFF.

The CDR3 DNA follows: TGCGCCAGCAGTATGACAGGTAGCTCTGGGGCCAACGTCCTGACTTTC. Protein product: CASSMTGSSGANVLTF. The rearrangement joins TRBV5-1 to TRBJ2-6, with D maybe TRBD1 (6 bases). The CDR3 is made up of 16 amino acids. With 5 bases removed from V and 0 bases from J, the gap between germline ends came to 12 bases. The V gene's germline CDR1 is SGHRS and CDR2 YFSETQ.

The rearrangement uses TRBV11-1 and TRBJ1-2, with 7 bases matching TRBD1. The junction had 3 bases not matched to a gene; V was cut back by 1 base and J by 4 bases. CDR1 is SGHAT and CDR2 is FQDESV in the germline V gene (reference sequence). The CDR3 runs 14 residues. CDR3 sequence (DNA): TGTGCCAGCAGCTTAGGGGGGACAGCCTATGGCTACACCTTC. It encodes CASSLGGTAYGYTF.

The rearrangement joins TRBV5-1 to TRBJ1-3; the D is unclear. This CDR3 has 16 residues. Germline V lookup: CDR1 SGHRS, CDR2 YFSETQ. V lost 0 bases and J 0 bases, leaving 10 bases between the germline ends. The DNA for the CDR3 is TGCGCCAGCAGCTTGGACATTCCGTACTCTGGAAACACCATATATTTT. This translates into CASSLDIPYSGNTIYF.

This clone was recorded once. CDR3 protein: CASSAGTSGYNEQFF. CDR3 DNA sequence: TGTGCCAGCAGCGCCGGGACTAGCGGGTACAATGAGCAGTTCTTC. The chain uses TRBV5-8 and TRBJ2-1; TRBD2 matches at 12 bases. After removal of 4 bases from V and 4 bases from J, the junction contained 3 bases not matched to a gene. The CDR3 sequence is 15 residues long. The V gene's germline CDR1 is SGHTS and CDR2 YDEGEE.

The chain joins TRBV7-9 to TRBJ2-7, with a possible D match to TRBD1 (6 bases). Germline CDR1 and CDR2: SEHNR and FQNEAQ (reference sequence). The CDR3 is 13 amino acids. Trimming shortened V by 4 bases and J by 4 bases, and 11 bases separated the two germline ends. CDR3 coding DNA: TGTGCCAGCAGCTCGGCAGGGGTTTACGAGCAGTACTTC. It yields the protein CASSSAGVYEQYF.

V is TRBV5-1 and J is TRBJ2-5; D perhaps matches TRBD1 (6 bases). The CDR3 is made up of 13 amino acids. Germline V gene sequence: CDR1 SGHRS, CDR2 YFSETQ. Trimming left V 4 bases short and J 5 bases short, with 12 bases between. The CDR3 loop is CASSDTGLETQYF. The CDR3 nucleotides are TGCGCCAGCAGCGATACAGGGTTGGAGACCCAGTACTTC.

This clone was observed once. V is TRBV11-3 and J is TRBJ2-7; D perhaps matches TRBD1 (5 bases). Per germline, CDR1 SGHNT and CDR2 YENEEA. The CDR3 spans 13 residues. V was cut by 1 base and J by 4 bases, with 8 bases left in between. CDR3 protein: CASSLVSGYEQYF. The CDR3 coding sequence is TGTGCCAGCAGCTTAGTTTCAGGGTACGAGCAGTACTTC.

The gene calls are TRBV5-1 and TRBJ2-7, with TRBD1 identical over 9 bases. V gave up 4 bases and J gave up 5 bases; unmatched junction bases: 7. Germline CDR1 and CDR2: SGHRS and YFSETQ. The CDR3 spans 14 residues. The CDR3 DNA is TGCGCCAGCAGCCCCCGCACAGGGGGCAACGAGCAGTACTTC. This encodes CASSPRTGGNEQYF.

This rearrangement joins TRBV27 to TRBJ1-4, with a weak D call TRBD1 (6 bases). The CDR3 contains 16 residues. The V gene's germline CDR1 is MNHEY and CDR2 SMNVEV (reference sequence). Trimming took 6 bases from V and 1 from J, leaving 15 bases between them. The CDR3 region has the DNA TGTGCCAGCAGGGGCCTCACGGGACAAACTAATGAAAAACTGTTTTTT. Its translation is CASRGLTGQTNEKLFF.

This clone was recorded only once. V and J are TRBV6-5 and TRBJ2-5, with 9 bases matching TRBD1. The trim removed 7 bases at V and 5 bases at J, leaving 11 bases unmatched. This CDR3 has 15 residues. In germline, CDR1 is MNHEY, CDR2 SVGAGI. CDR3 DNA: TGTGCCAGCACCGTACCCGGGACAGGGAGCGAGACCCAGTACTTC. Translating it yields CASTVPGTGSETQYF.

The chain joins TRBV5-1 to TRBJ2-7; tentatively, D is TRBD1 (6 bases). Germline-derived CDR1 and CDR2 are SGHRS and YFSETQ. V gave up 5 bases and J gave up 3 bases, with 15 bases separating them. The length of the CDR3 is 14 residues. CDR3 loop: CASRGDTINYEQYF. CDR3 in DNA: TGCGCCAGCAGGGGGGACACTATAAACTACGAGCAGTACTTC. Variable domain in full (rest from reference TRBV5-1 and TRBJ2-7): KAGVTQTPRYLIKTRGQQVTLSCSPISGHRSVSWYQQTPGQGLQFLFEYFSETQRNKGNFPGRFSGRQFSNSRSEMNVSTLELGDSALYLCASRGDTINYEQYFGPGTRLTVT.

The chain joins TRBV2 to TRBJ2-3, with D maybe TRBD2 (5 bases). The CDR3 contains 15 residues. V lost 5 bases and J lost 0, with 12 bases in between. CDR1 SNHLY and CDR2 FYNNEI come from the germline V gene. In DNA, the CDR3 is TGTGCCAGCAGTATTAGACTAATTAGCACAGATACGCAGTATTTT. Its translation: CASSIRLISTDTQYF.

Here the CDR3 reads CAISPGLAGIRGETQYF. The CDR3 region has the DNA TGTGCCATCAGTCCGGGACTAGCGGGCATCCGAGGAGAGACCCAGTACTTC. The V gene is TRBV10-3, the J gene TRBJ2-5, with TRBD2 identical over 12 bases. Germline V CDR1 and CDR2: ENHRY, SYGVKD. J gave up 4 bases and V 5 bases, and 11 bases lay outside the gene matches. The CDR3 length is 17 residues.